The following is a TCR beta chain sequence with its context. Generated by immunoSEQ multiplex PCR, the TCRdb table keeps only in-frame clones and is missing some. The sample holds more than 75,000 clones, 88% seen once. The entry originates in a study of blood T cell repertoires in COVID-19. CDR1 and CDR2 (germline): SGDLS, YYNGEE. The J segment lost 0 bases and the V segment lost 3 bases, leaving 1 base of the junction unmatched. The CDR3 is 15 residues long. The V and J genes are TRBV9 and TRBJ2-7; 12 nucleotides agree with TRBD2. The origin of this receptor is a woman older than 75 with active COVID-19. Sequenced: peripheral blood. CDR3 sequence: CASSATSGSSYEQYF. DNA of the CDR3: TGTGCCAGCAGCGCGACTAGCGGGAGCTCCTACGAGCAGTACTTC.